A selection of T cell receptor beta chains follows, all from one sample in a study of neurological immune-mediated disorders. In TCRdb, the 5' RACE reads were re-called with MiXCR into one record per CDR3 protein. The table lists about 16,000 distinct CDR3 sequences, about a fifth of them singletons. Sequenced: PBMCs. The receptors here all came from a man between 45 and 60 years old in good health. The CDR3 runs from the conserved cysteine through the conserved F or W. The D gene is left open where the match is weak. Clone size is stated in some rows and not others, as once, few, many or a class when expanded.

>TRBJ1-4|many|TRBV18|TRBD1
TGTGCCAGCTCACCCGTACCCGGACAGGGGACAGCAACTAATGAAAAACTGTTTTTT
CASSPVPGQGTATNEKLFF
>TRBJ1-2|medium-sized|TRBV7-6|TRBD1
TGTGCCAGCACCCCCTTCCGGGACAGGTCCTTAGCGAACTATGGCTACACCTTC
CASTPFRDRSLANYGYTF
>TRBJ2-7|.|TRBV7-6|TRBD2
TGTGCCAGCAGCCTCCCCTCTCGCGGGAGCTCCCACGAGCAGTACTTC
CASSLPSRGSSHEQYF
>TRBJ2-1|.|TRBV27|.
TGTGCCAGCGTCCCGAGGGGTAATTACAATGAGCAGTTCTTC
CASVPRGNYNEQFF
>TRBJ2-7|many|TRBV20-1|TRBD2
TGCAGTGCCTCATCTAGCGGGAGCTCCTACGAGCAGTACTTC
CSASSSGSSYEQYF
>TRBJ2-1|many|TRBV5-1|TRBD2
TGCGCCAGCAGCAAAGGACTAGCCGAAAGCTCCTACAATGAGCAGTTCTTC
CASSKGLAESSYNEQFF
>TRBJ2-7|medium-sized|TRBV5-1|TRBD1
TGCGCCAGCAGCTTGGTGAGACAGGGGTCCTACGAGCAGTACTTC
CASSLVRQGSYEQYF
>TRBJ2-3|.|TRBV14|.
TGTGCCAGCAGCCGCGGACTAAGAGGCACAGATACGCAGTATTTT
CASSRGLRGTDTQYF
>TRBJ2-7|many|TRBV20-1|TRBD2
TGCAGTGCTAGTTCCGGGACTAGCGGGCCGTTGGAGCAGTACTTC
CSASSGTSGPLEQYF
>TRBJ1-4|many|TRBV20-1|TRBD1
TGCAGTGCTTTATCCAGGGGGCGCGCGCCTAATGAAAAACTGTTTTTT
CSALSRGRAPNEKLFF
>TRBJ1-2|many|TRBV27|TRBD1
TGTGCCAGCAGTTTACTGGGACAGGGGGCGCCGAGTGGCTACACCTTC
CASSLLGQGAPSGYTF
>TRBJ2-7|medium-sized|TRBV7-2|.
TGTGCCAGCAGCCCACCGGGACGCGGTTCCTACGAGCAGTACTTC
CASSPPGRGSYEQYF
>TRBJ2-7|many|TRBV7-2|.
TGTGCCAGCAGCTTAAACGAGCTGGGATACGAGCAGTACTTC
CASSLNELGYEQYF
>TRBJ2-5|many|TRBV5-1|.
TGCGCCAGCACCCTAGTCCCCCGGGGCACGCAAGAGACCCAGTACTTC
CASTLVPRGTQETQYF
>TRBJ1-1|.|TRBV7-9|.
.
CACSARFQGFNTEAFF
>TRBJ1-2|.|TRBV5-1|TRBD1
TGCGCCAGCAGCAAGACAGGGGGCCAGAACTATGGCTACACCTTC
CASSKTGGQNYGYTF
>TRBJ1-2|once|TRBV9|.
TGTGCCAGCAGTCACGAGCCGGGGGCGCAGGGCGGCTACACCTTC
CASSHEPGAQGGYTF
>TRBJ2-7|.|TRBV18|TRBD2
TGTGCCAGCTCACCCCTAGCGGGAGGGCTCGGCGAGCAGTACTTC
CASSPLAGGLGEQYF
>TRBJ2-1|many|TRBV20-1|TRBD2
TGCAGTGCTAGTATGGGTAGCGGGAGAGGTGAGCAGTTCTTC
CSASMGSGRGEQFF
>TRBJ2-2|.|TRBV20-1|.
TGCAGTGCTAGAGATCTCGGGGGACCCGGGAACACCGGGGAGCTGTTTTTT
CSARDLGGPGNTGELFF
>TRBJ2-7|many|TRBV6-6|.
TGTGCCAGCAGTCCTTACATAGACGAGCAGTACTTC
CASSPYIDEQYF
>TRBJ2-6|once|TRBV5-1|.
TGCGCCAGCAGTGGAGACTCTGGGGCCAACGTCCTGACTTTC
CASSGDSGANVLTF
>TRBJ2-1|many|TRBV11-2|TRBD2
TGTGCCAGCAGCTTAGGGGGAATTGGCGGGAGCTCCTACAATGAGCAGTTCTTC
CASSLGGIGGSSYNEQFF
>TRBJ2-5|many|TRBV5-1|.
TGCGCCAGCAGCTTGGATACCGGACCACAAGAGACCCAGTACTTC
CASSLDTGPQETQYF
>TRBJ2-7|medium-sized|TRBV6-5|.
TGTGCCAGCAGCTCGGGACTGTACTACGAGCAGTACTTC
CASSSGLYYEQYF
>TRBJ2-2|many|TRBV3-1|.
TGTGCCAGCAGCCAGGAACTAGCTATTTTCGCGACCGGGGAGCTGTTTTTT
CASSQELAIFATGELFF
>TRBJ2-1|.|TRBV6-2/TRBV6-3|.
TGTGCCAGCAAATTGACTGGCTCCTACAATGAGCAGTTCTTC
CASKLTGSYNEQFF
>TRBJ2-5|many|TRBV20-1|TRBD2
TGCAGTGCTAGAGAGAGGAATCGGGGGGGGGAGACCCAGTACTTC
CSARERNRGGETQYF
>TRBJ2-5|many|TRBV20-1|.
TGCAGTGCTAGAGTCCGGGACAAAAAAGAGACCCAGTACTTC
CSARVRDKKETQYF